The sequence of this T cell receptor beta chain was determined in a study of CXCR3-negative and CXCR3-positive naive CD8 T cells. As for the study in general: Each library gave roughly 1.6 +/- 0.3 million of roughly 140 million TRB reads. General study points: Greater hydrophobicity was found in TRB CDR3s of CXCR3-positive naive cells than of CXCR3-negative naive cells. Memory, not naive, CXCR3-negative and CXCR3-positive cells differed in TRBV-TRBJ usage. Sequencing showed both naive subsets with comparably high diversity, and memory CD8+ cells much lower. Naive subsets had comparable surface CD5; TCR strength was inferred from TRB CDR3 properties.

A word on this clonotype: What it recognizes is unknown.

The TRB cDNA libraries were prepared by 5' RACE with UMI labels. TCRdb reworked the 5' RACE reads into one entry per CDR3 protein, no DNA. The table lists around 140,000 distinct CDR3 sequences. Germline CDR1 and CDR2: LGHNA and YSLEER. CDR3 length equals 16 residues. This chain joins TRBV4-3 and TRBJ2-7; lacking DNA, the TRBD2 call made by TCRdb goes unchecked. This TCR was recovered from a human donor in good health. Some clones in this sample may be carry-over from other donors' samples. Sample: naive CXCR3+ CD8+ T cells from blood. Subset in this sample: CD45RO-CCR7+CD27+CD95- naive CD8+ T cells expressing CXCR3 (TNR3+). The CDR3 is CASSQDRAGRSYEQYF.